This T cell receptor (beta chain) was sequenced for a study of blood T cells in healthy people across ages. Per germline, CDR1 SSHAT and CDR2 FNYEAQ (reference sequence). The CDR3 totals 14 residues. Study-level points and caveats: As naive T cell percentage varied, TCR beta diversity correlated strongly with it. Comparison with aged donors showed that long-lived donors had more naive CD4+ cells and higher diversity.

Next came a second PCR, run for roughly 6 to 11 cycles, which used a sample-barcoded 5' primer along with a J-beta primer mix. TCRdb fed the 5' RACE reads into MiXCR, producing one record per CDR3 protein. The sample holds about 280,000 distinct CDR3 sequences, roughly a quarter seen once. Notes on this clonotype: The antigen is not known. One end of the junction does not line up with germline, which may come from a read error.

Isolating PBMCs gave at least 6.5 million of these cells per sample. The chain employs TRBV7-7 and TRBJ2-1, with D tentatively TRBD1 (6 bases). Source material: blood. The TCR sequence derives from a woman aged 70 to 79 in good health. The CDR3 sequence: CASSLENRASEQFF. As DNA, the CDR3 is TGTGCTAGCAGCTTAGAGAACAGGGCTAGCGAGCAGTTCTTC.